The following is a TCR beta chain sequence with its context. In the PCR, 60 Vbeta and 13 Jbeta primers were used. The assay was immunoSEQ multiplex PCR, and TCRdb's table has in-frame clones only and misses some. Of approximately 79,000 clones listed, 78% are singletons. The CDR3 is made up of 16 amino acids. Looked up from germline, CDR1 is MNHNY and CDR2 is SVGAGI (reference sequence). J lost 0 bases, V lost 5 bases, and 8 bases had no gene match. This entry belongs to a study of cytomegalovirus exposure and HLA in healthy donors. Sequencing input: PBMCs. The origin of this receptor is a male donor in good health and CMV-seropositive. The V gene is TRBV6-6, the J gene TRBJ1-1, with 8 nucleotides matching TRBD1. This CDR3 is CASSHRQGPMNTEAFF. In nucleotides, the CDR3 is TGTGCCAGCAGTCATCGACAGGGGCCCATGAACACTGAAGCTTTCTTT.